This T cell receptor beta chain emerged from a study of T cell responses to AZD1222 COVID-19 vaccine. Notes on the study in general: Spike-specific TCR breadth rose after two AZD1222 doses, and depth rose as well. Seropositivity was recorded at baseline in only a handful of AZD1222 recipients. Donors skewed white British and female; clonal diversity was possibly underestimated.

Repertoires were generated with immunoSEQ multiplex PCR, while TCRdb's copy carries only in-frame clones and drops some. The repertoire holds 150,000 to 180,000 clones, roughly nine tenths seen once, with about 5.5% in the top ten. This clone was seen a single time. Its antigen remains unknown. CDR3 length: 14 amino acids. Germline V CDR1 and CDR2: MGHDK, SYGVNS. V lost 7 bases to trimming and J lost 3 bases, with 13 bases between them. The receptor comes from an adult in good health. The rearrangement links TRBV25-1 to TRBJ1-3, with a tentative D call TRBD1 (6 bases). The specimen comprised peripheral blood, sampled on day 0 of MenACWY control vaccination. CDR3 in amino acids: CASTQGRGGNTIYF. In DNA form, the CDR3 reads TGTGCCAGCACCCAGGGCAGGGGTGGAAACACCATATATTTT.